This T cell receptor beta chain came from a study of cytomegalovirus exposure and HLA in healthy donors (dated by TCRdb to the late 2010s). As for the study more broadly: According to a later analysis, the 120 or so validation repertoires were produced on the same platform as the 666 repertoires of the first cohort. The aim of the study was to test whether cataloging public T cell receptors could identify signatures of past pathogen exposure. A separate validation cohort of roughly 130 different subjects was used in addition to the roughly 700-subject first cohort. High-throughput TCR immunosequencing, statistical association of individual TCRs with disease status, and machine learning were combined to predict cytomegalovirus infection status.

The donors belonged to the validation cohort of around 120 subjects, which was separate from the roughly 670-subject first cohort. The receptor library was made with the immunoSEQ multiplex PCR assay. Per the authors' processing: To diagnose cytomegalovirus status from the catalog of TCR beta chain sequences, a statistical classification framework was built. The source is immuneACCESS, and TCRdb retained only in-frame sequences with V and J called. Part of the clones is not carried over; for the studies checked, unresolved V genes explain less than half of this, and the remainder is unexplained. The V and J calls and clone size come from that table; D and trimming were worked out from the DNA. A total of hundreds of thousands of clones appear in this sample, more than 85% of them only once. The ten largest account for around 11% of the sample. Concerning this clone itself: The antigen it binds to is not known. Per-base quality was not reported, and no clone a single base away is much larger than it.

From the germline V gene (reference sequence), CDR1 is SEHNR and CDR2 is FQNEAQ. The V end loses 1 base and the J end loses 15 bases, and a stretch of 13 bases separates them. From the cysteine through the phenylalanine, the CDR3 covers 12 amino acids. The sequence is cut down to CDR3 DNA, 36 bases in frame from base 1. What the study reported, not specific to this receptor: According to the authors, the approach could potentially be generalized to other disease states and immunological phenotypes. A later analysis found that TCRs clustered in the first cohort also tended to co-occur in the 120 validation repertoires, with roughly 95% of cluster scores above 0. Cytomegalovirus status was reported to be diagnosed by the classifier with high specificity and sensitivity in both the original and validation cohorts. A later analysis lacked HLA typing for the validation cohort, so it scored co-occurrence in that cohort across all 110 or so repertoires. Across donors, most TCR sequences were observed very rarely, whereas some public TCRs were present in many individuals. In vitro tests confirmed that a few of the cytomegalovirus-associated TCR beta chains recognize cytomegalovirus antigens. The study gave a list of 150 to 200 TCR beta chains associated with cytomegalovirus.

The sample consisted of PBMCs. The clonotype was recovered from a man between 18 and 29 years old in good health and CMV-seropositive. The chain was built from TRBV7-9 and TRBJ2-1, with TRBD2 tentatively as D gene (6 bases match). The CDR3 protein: CASSLVMGLPFF. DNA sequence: TGTGCCAGCAGCTTAGTCATGGGACTGCCGTTCTTC.